The following is a T cell receptor (beta chain) sequence with its context. Its antigen is undetermined. The authors took one heparinised blood draw, averaging approximately 120 mL, from each donor. This specimen belongs to a study of beta chain features in type 1 diabetes. TCRB transcripts that were expressed got sequenced, as all of the isolated RNA had been reverse transcribed. Generated by immunoSEQ multiplex PCR, the TCRdb table keeps only in-frame clones and is missing some. In the table there are more than 20,000 clones, about 45% of which are singletons. Study-wide results and limits: PCR may have favored shorter templates equally in patients and controls. Across all four CD4+ subsets, people with type 1 diabetes showed modestly shorter TCRB CDR3s.

The CDR3 contains 16 residues. Germline V gene data show CDR1 as SGHKS and CDR2 as YYEKEE (reference sequence). V was shortened by 0 bases and J by 1 base, with 13 bases between the two germline ends. The J gene is TRBJ1-2, the V gene TRBV5-5, with D possibly being TRBD1 (5 bases). The TCR originated in a man aged 25-40 years with type 1 diabetes. The sequenced material came from stem cell memory CD4+ T cells from blood. The CDR3: CASSLAIATVNYGYTF. The CDR3 DNA follows: TGTGCCAGCAGCTTGGCCATTGCGACAGTTAACTATGGCTACACCTTC.